This T cell receptor (beta chain) is drawn from a study of control samples from healthy donors and cancer patients. Clones were read by immunoSEQ multiplex PCR, and TCRdb kept only the in-frame ones, dropping some. The table records 50,000 or so clones, more than 85% of them present only once. V dropped 3 bases and J dropped 4 bases, with 9 bases sitting between them. The CDR3 is 13 amino acids. Sequences were obtained from PBMCs. The chain joins TRBV12-3 or TRBV12-4 to TRBJ1-1; D is unclear. This clonotype originated in a woman in her fifties or sixties with head and neck cancer. In DNA, the CDR3 is TGTGCCAGCAGTTTGGACGGGTCCACTGAAGCTTTCTTT. This sequence encodes CASSLDGSTEAFF.